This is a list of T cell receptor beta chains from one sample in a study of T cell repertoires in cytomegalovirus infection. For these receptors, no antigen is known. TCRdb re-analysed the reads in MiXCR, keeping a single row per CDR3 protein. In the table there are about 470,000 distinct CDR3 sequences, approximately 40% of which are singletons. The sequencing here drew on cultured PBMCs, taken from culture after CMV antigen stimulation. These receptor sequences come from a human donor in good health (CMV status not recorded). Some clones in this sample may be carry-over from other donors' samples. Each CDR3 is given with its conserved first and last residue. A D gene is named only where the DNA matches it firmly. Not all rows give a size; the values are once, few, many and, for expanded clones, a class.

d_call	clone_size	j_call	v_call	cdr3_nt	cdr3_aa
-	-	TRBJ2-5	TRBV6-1	TGTGCCAGCACGTGTAGCAAGAGGGTAGAGACCCAGTACTTC	CASTCSKRVETQYF
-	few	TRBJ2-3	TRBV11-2	TGTGCCAGCAGCTTAGACTACAACACAGATACGCAGTATTTT	CASSLDYNTDTQYF
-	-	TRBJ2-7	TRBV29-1	TGCAGCGTTGAAGCAAACAGCTACGAGCAGTACTTC	CSVEANSYEQYF
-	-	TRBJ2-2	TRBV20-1	TGCAGTGCTAGTGCGCTAGTGAGAAGTGACGGGGAGCTGTTTTTT	CSASALVRSDGELFF
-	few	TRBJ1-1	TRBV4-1	TGCGCCAGCAGCCTTGGTCCCGAGGGACACACTGAAGCTTTCTTT	CASSLGPEGHTEAFF
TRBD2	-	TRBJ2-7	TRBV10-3	TGTGCCATCAGCGGGACTAGAGAAAGCTACGAGCAGTACTTC	CAISGTRESYEQYF
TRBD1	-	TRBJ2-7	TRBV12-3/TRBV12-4	TGTGCCAGCAGTTTTCGTGGGACAGGGGCTAGCTGGCAGTACTTC	CASSFRGTGASWQYF
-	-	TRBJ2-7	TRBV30	TGTGCCTGGAGCGATCTACCCCCAGGGCTCCAATACGAGCAGTACTTC	CAWSDLPPGLQYEQYF
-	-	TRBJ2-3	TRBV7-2	TGTGCCAGCAGCTTAACTCGGTCGAGAGGGGGACGCGCAGATACGCAGTATTTT	CASSLTRSRGGRADTQYF
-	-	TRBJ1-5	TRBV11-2	TGTGCCAGCAGCCCAGAGTTAGGTCAGCCCCAGCATTTT	CASSPELGQPQHF
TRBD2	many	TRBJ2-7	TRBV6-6	TGTGCCAGCAGCCCGCTAGCGGGGGGCACCTACGAGCAGTACTTC	CASSPLAGGTYEQYF
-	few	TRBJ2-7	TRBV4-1	TGCGCCAGCAGCCAACGGCAACTTGCCTACGAGCAGTACTTC	CASSQRQLAYEQYF
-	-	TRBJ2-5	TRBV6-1	TGTGCCAGCAGTGAAGTGTTAGCCCGAGAGACCCAGTACTTC	CASSEVLARETQYF
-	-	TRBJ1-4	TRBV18	TGTGCCAGCTCACTGGACTTGGAAAAACTGTTTTTT	CASSLDLEKLFF
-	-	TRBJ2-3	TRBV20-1	TGCAGTGCTAGAGATTCCCGATCTGGGGATACGCAGTATTTT	CSARDSRSGDTQYF